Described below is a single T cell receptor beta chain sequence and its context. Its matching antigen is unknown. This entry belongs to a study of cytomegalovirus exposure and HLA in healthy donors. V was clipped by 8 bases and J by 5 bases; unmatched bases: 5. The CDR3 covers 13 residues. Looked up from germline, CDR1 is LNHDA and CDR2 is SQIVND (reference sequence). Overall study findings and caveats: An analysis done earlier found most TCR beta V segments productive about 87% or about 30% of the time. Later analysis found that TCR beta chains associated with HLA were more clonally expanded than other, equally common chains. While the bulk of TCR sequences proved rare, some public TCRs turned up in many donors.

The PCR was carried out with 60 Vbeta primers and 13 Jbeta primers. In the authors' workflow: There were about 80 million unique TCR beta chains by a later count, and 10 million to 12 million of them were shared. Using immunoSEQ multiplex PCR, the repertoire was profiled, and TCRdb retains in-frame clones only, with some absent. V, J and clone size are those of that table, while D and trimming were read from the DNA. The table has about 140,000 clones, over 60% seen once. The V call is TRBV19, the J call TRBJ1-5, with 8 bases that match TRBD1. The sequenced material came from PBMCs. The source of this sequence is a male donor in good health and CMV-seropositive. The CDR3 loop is CASSRGLHQPQHF. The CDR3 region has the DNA TGTGCCAGTTCCAGGGGGCTCCATCAGCCCCAGCATTTT.